This TCR beta chain comes out of a study of blood T cell repertoires in COVID-19 (dated by TCRdb to 2020 to 2021). Study-level background: The collaborator samples originated in the United States, Italy and Spain and spanned the acute and convalescent phases of COVID-19. Where HLA class I and class II types were available, the types were taken from metadata supplied by the sample provider, not from assay-based typing. The material from the prospective study consisted of cDNA or gDNA derived from T cells, B-cell-depleted T cells, or PBMCs. The dataset comprised deeply sampled blood TCRbeta repertoires from subjects exposed to, actively infected with, or recovered from COVID-19. A freely available public database, intended as a resource for researchers studying the immune response to SARS-CoV-2, is where the repertoires were released. The sample metadata nearly always contained a de-identified subject ID, COVID-19 status, age in years and sex. Samples were obtained from the ongoing ImmuneRACE study (first 160 participants) and from about 1,300 subjects provided by 6 global collaborators. General conclusions and limits of the study: Clinical and demographic metadata were provided uncurated, with the amount varying by source and participant.

A word on this clone: Its antigen remains unidentified. No clone much larger than this one lies a single base away; base qualities are absent.

V trim: 4 bases; J trim: 3 bases; unmatched bases: 7. Including the terminal cysteine and phenylalanine, the CDR3 comprises 15 residues. Only the CDR3 part of the read is kept: 45 bases, read in frame from the first base. In the germline V gene, CDR1 corresponds to LGHNA and CDR2 to YSLEER. TCRbeta CDR3 regions were amplified from genomic DNA by means of the immunoSEQ Assay, a bias-controlled multiplex PCR. The authors' analysis ran thus. The number of nucleated cells in each sample was estimated from the amplification of reference gene primers within the assay. Sequence reads were collapsed and filtered to measure the absolute abundance of every unique TCRbeta CDR3 rearrangement. For each sample, productive Simpson clonality was calculated by taking the square root of Simpson's diversity index across productive rearrangements. What TCRdb holds here is the immuneACCESS table cut down to in-frame rearrangements. Part of the clones is not present; checked against another copy, under half of the missing clones reflect an unresolved V gene, and the others are unexplained. V and J calls and clone size are those listed in that table; D and trimming were worked out from the DNA. The sample records approximately 100,000 clones, roughly 82% of which are singletons. Of the sample, about 25% is held by the ten largest clones.

Each collaborating institution followed its own protocols to collect whole blood in K2EDTA tubes. For TCRbeta analysis, collaborators shipped samples in one of three forms: frozen whole blood, isolated PBMCs, or DNA extracted from either of those sample types. The chain joins TRBV4-3 to TRBJ1-1, and 8 junctional nucleotides match TRBD1. The sequencing sample was made of peripheral blood. The receptor comes from a human donor in a cohort sampled during active COVID-19. The CDR3 has the sequence CASSPRTGRDTEAFF. The DNA sequence reads TGCGCCAGCAGCCCACGGACAGGGAGGGACACTGAAGCTTTCTTT.